This T cell receptor beta chain is from a study of T cells in Graves' hyperthyroidism and ophthalmopathy. The table lists this clonotype with many counts. The antigen remains undetermined. V lost 8 bases to trimming and J lost 2 bases, with 12 bases between them. Germline V gene lookup returns CDR1 MDHEN and CDR2 SYDVKM. The CDR3 sequence is 13 residues long. Hyperthyroidism was newly diagnosed in patients aged 18 to 65 (duration under 2 months). Study-wide findings and caveats: Ophthalmopathy got predicted by the model a median about 6.5 months before its onset. Blood also contained most expanded thyroid clonotypes above 0.001. A model built on 13 V-J features separated ophthalmopathy from stable hyperthyroidism.

It was RNA transcripts that yielded the amplified TCR beta CDR3 regions. Primed by the HTBI set, a first-round RT-PCR was run on the TCR CDR3. One entry per CDR3 protein, called by TCRdb with MiXCR from the multiplex PCR reads. There are fewer than 800,000 distinct CDR3 sequences in the sample; around 15% occur only once, and about 8.4% lies in the top ten. The sequenced sample was blood. J is TRBJ2-5 and V is TRBV28; D perhaps matches TRBD2 (6 bases). The TCR was taken from a man younger than 30 with Graves' hyperthyroidism. CDR3 amino acids: CASGGNPQETQYF. For the CDR3, the DNA is TGTGCCAGCGGAGGGAACCCACAAGAGACCCAGTACTTC.